The clone carrying this T cell receptor beta chain was observed a handful of times. The sample originates from a study of blood T cell repertoires in COVID-19. Study context: PBMCs, B-cell-depleted T cells, or T cells provided the cDNA or gDNA that made up the material.

Participant reports of clinical history set cohort assignment. Looked up from germline, CDR1 is SGHAT and CDR2 is FQDESV (reference sequence). V lost 5 bases and J lost 2; bases outside the gene matches: 10. The CDR3 is 16 amino acids. The table came from immunoSEQ multiplex PCR; TCRdb's copy has only in-frame clones and leaves some out. The sample has around 320,000 clones, 85% to 95% seen once; the top ten hold around 3.9%. The chain joins TRBV11-1 to TRBJ2-5; 8 bases are a match to TRBD1. This receptor was obtained from a woman in her twenties or thirties who had been exposed to COVID-19. The sequenced material came from PBMCs or T cells enriched from blood (not recorded which). The CDR3 sequence: CASSRRTGRRQETQYF. The CDR3 DNA reads TGTGCCAGCAGCCGGCGGACAGGGCGAAGACAAGAGACCCAGTACTTC.